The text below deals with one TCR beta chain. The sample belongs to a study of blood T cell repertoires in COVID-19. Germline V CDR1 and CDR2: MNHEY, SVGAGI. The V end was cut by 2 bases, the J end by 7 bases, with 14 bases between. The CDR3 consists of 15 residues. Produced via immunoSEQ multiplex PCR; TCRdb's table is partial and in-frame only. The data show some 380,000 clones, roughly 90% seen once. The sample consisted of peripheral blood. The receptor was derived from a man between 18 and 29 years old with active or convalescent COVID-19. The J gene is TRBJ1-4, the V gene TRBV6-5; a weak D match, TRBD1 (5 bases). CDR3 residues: CASSYGRSGFEKLFF. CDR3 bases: TGTGCCAGCAGTTACGGAAGGTCAGGGTTTGAAAAACTGTTTTTT.